This T cell receptor (beta chain) is drawn from a study of glioma-infiltrating T cells after dendritic cell vaccination. Study as a whole: Patients received autologous tumor lysate-pulsed dendritic cell vaccination between about 2002 and 2013.

Primers: 60 V beta forward and 13 J beta reverse. Here immunoSEQ multiplex PCR was the method, and the copy in TCRdb shows in-frame clones only, minus some. The sample holds around 96,000 clones, approximately 80% seen once. Patients had residual fresh-frozen tumor tissue and more than two years of survival data. PBMC sampling occurred before vaccination, two weeks after the third dose, and at progression. Per germline, CDR1 GTSNPN and CDR2 SVGIG (reference sequence). V dropped 2 bases and J dropped 2 bases, with 14 bases sitting between them. This CDR3 region has 15 residues. Notes on this clone: At the DNA level, this CDR3 is encoded by other sequences in the same sample as well.

Source: blood, taken before dendritic cell vaccination. This receptor was obtained from a human donor with glioblastoma. V and J are TRBV30 and TRBJ2-3; possible D gene TRBD2, 6 bases. CDR3 residues: CAWSRRDSFTDTQYF. In nucleotides, the CDR3 is TGTGCCTGGAGTCGGCGGGACTCCTTCACAGATACGCAGTATTTT.